This TCR beta chain was captured by sequencing in a study of T cell repertoires in cytomegalovirus infection. Across the whole study: Public signatures in TCR beta pointed to CMV infection and matching HLA type. Study-wide findings and caveats: Cumulated frequencies of public TCR beta families served to identify carriers of CMV plus the relevant HLA. What dominated the ex vivo response were HLA-C-restricted CMV-specific TCR beta clonotypes.

This clonotype occurred a few times. Its antigen is unidentified. TCRdb called the reads again in MiXCR, with one record for every CDR3 protein. This repertoire shows 200,000 or so distinct CDR3 sequences, roughly 28% found once; its top ten account for around 29%. The CDR3 has 13 amino acids. The V gene's germline CDR1 is MGHDK and CDR2 SYGVNS. V lost 7 bases and J 3 bases, leaving 12 bases between the germline ends. The sequence derives from a human donor in good health (CMV status not recorded). Some clones in this sample may be carry-over from other donors' samples. This sequence joins TRBV25-1 and TRBJ2-5; D unresolved. Sequenced input: PBMCs. The DNA of the CDR3 is TGTGCCAGCACGAGTGGGGTTGAAGAGACCCAGTACTTC. Translating it yields CASTSGVEETQYF.